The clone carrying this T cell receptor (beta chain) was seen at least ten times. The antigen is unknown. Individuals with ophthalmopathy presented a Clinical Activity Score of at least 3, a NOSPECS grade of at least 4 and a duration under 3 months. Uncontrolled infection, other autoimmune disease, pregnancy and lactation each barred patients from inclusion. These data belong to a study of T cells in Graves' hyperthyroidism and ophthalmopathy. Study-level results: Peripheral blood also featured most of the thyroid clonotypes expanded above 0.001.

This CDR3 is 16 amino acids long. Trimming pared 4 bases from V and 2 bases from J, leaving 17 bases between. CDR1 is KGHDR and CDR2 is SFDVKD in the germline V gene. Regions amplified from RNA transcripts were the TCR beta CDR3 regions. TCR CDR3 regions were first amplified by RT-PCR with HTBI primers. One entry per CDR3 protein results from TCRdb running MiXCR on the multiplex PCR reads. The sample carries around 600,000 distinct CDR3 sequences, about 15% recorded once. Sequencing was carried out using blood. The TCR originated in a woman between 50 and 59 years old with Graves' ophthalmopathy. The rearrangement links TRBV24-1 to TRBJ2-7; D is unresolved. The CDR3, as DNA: TGTGCCACCAGTGAAGGTGTTGACACGAGACCCTACGAGCAGTACTTC. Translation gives CATSEGVDTRPYEQYF.